The clone carrying this T cell receptor beta chain was seen a handful of times. The CDR3 length is 14 residues. CDR1 and CDR2 from the germline V gene are KGHSH and LQKENI. V was cut by 4 bases and J by 7 bases, with 16 bases left in between. This table comes from immunoSEQ multiplex PCR, and its TCRdb copy is limited to in-frame clones, with some not included. The table lists 900 to 1,300 clones, 35% to 40% of them singletons. These data belong to a study of CXCR4 blockade with PD-1 therapy in pancreatic cancer. V usage is TRBV18 and J usage is TRBJ1-1; D is ambiguous. Sequenced material: tumor tissue. This receptor was taken from a human donor with pancreatic ductal adenocarcinoma. CDR3 region: CASSLAGEEDEAFF. CDR3 sequence (DNA): TGTGCCAGCTCACTCGCTGGGGAGGAAGATGAAGCTTTCTTT.